A selection of T cell receptor beta chains follows, all from one sample in a study of tumor-infiltrating lymphocytes in primary liver carcinoma. TCRdb reprocessed the multiplex PCR reads with MiXCR, giving one entry per CDR3 protein. This table has some 200,000 distinct CDR3 sequences, about 61% appearing once. The specimen was peripheral blood. Every receptor here comes from an older woman with primary liver carcinoma and hepatitis B virus infection. The CDR3 runs from the conserved cysteine through the conserved F or W. D genes are given only for firm matches. Some rows have no size entry. The others give once, few or many, or a class for an expanded clone.

d_call | j_call | v_call | clone_size | cdr3_aa | cdr3_nt
NA | TRBJ2-7 | TRBV6-6 | NA | CASRLASTGLGYSYEQYF | TGTGCTAGCAGACTCGCCTCAACAGGGTTGGGGTACTCCTACGAGCAGTACTTC
NA | TRBJ1-4 | TRBV4-1 | many | CASSQARVGAREKLFF | TGCGCCAGCAGCCAGGCCCGGGTGGGGGCGCGGGAAAAACTGTTTTTT
NA | TRBJ1-1 | TRBV5-6 | NA | CASSLATGQCWNTEAFF | TGTGCCAGCAGCTTGGCCACAGGACAGTGCTGGAACACTGAAGCTTTCTTT
NA | TRBJ2-2 | TRBV10-2 | NA | CACRATDMNTGELFF | TGCGCCTGCAGGGCGACAGACATGAACACCGGGGAGCTGTTTTTT
TRBD2 | TRBJ2-7 | TRBV7-9 | NA | CASSFWYGRARDEQYF | TGTGCCAGCAGCTTCTGGTACGGGAGGGCCCGAGACGAGCAGTACTTC
NA | TRBJ2-5 | TRBV11-2 | NA | CASSPTPEAQYF | TGTGCCAGCAGTCCGACCCCAGAGGCACAGTACTTC
TRBD2 | TRBJ2-3 | TRBV4-2 | many | CASSQVEGGRTDTQYF | TGTGCCAGCAGCCAAGTGGAGGGAGGGCGCACAGATACGCAGTATTTT
NA | TRBJ2-7 | TRBV11-3 | once | CASSSGTGSSCEQYF | TGTGCCAGCAGCTCCGGAACAGGGAGCTCCTGCGAGCAGTACTTC
NA | TRBJ2-1 | TRBV10-3 | NA | CAISGASYNEQLF | TGTGCCATCAGCGGGGCCAGCTACAATGAGCAGCTCTTC
TRBD2 | TRBJ2-1 | TRBV11-2 | NA | CASTRTSAGSGQLF | TGTGCCAGCACACGGACTAGCGCCGGCTCGGGGCAGCTCTTC
TRBD1 | TRBJ1-5 | TRBV5-8 | NA | CASSRTMGQLCNQPQHF | TGTGCCAGCAGCCGGACAATGGGACAGCTTTGCAATCAGCCCCAGCATTTT
NA | TRBJ1-1 | TRBV11-3 | NA | CASILRGTDPSF | TGTGCCAGTATCTTAAGGGGGACGGACCCGTCCTTT
TRBD1 | TRBJ2-5 | TRBV7-8 | NA | CASSSSAGQGKTQYF | TGCGCCAGCAGCTCAAGCGCGGGACAGGGCAAGACCCAGTACTTC
NA | TRBJ2-1 | TRBV5-4 | many | CASSIASWDEQFF | TGTGCCAGCAGCATTGCCTCGTGGGATGAGCAGTTCTTC
TRBD2 | TRBJ2-3 | TRBV5-1 | NA | CASNPGGGGDTQYF | TGCGCCAGCAACCCCGGAGGCGGGGGAGATACGCAGTATTTT
NA | TRBJ2-5 | TRBV5-8 | NA | CASSLGQFVGETQYF | TGTGCCAGCAGCTTGGGGCAGTTTGTAGGAGAGACCCAGTACTTC
TRBD1 | TRBJ2-5 | TRBV28 | NA | CASSLREFGTEKETQYF | TGTGCCAGCAGTTTACGCGAATTTGGGACAGAAAAAGAGACCCAGTACTTC
NA | TRBJ1-2 | TRBV28 | few | CASKTATNYGYTF | TGTGCCAGCAAGACAGCCACTAACTATGGCTACACCTTC
TRBD2 | TRBJ2-2 | TRBV19 | NA | CASSGPGLPSNTGELFF | TGTGCCAGTAGTGGTCCGGGACTACCGTCGAACACCGGGGAGCTGTTTTTT
TRBD1 | TRBJ2-1 | TRBV6-5 | many | CASSSDRVKQFF | TGTGCCAGCAGTTCAGACAGGGTAAAGCAGTTCTTC
NA | TRBJ1-5 | TRBV30 | few | CAWRGESSNQPQHF | TGTGCCTGGAGGGGGGAATCTAGCAATCAGCCCCAGCATTTT
TRBD1 | TRBJ2-7 | TRBV6-1 | NA | CASMSSGTGGYEQYF | TGTGCCAGCATGTCTTCCGGGACAGGGGGTTACGAGCAGTACTTC
TRBD2 | TRBJ2-1 | TRBV5-4 | NA | CASSPSGGRAYEQFF | TGTGCCAGCAGCCCAAGTGGCGGGAGGGCATATGAGCAATTCTTC
NA | TRBJ2-5 | TRBV28 | NA | CASSFIGDRKTQYF | TGTGCCAGCAGTTTTATTGGCGACCGAAAGACCCAGTACTTC
NA | TRBJ1-1 | TRBV28 | few | CASHETQGRTEAFF | TGTGCCAGCCATGAAACCCAGGGGAGGACTGAAGCTTTCTTT
TRBD2 | TRBJ2-5 | TRBV7-9 | many | CASSSVGGPGTQYF | TGTGCCAGCAGCTCAGTGGGAGGGCCGGGGACCCAGTACTTC
NA | TRBJ1-5 | TRBV6-2/TRBV6-3 | many | CASSYTTPRLGRSNQPQHF | TGTGCCAGCAGTTACACCACCCCCCGCCTGGGCAGAAGCAATCAGCCCCAGCATTTT
TRBD1 | TRBJ1-3 | TRBV5-4 | few | CASSPGGGQGAPRNTIYF | TGTGCCAGCAGCCCAGGGGGGGGACAGGGGGCGCCTCGAAACACCATATATTTT